The entry below describes one TCR beta chain. Its specificity is unknown. These data are taken from a study of response to subunit inactivated influenza vaccine. Study results and limitations: Authors proposed each seasonal influenza vaccination draws in few new T cells.

Per the germline V gene, CDR1 is SGHTA and CDR2 is FQGNSA. The CDR3 extends over 15 amino acids. Trimming shortened V by 4 bases and J by 0 bases, and 13 bases separated the two germline ends. One entry per CDR3 protein, called by TCRdb with MiXCR from the RT-PCR reads. The data show 400,000 to 650,000 distinct CDR3 sequences, about 7.2% seen once. Specimen: PBMCs from blood, collected approximately 25 months after vaccination. The V and J genes are TRBV7-2 and TRBJ2-7; the D gene could be TRBD1 or TRBD2 (5 bases each). This sequence originates from a man aged 50-75 years who received an inactivated influenza vaccine. This chain's CDR3 is CASSSGTRSSYEQYF. The CDR3 DNA is TGTGCCAGCAGCTCGGGGACCCGGAGCTCCTACGAGCAGTACTTC.